Listed below are T cell receptor beta chains from one sample, sequenced in a study of T cells after posttransplantation cyclophosphamide. Clones were read by immunoSEQ multiplex PCR, and TCRdb kept only the in-frame ones, dropping some. The sample yields 35,000 to 55,000 clones, without any singletons. The sequencing sample was made of PBMCs. The receptors here all came from a man aged 35-49 years in good health, CMV-negative, and a related stem cell transplant donor. Each CDR3 is given with its conserved first and last residue. D genes are given only for firm matches. Not every row has a clone size; where given, it reads once, few, many or a size class.

>.|.|TRBJ1-1|TRBV2
TGTGCCAGCAGTTCTCAGGTGAACACTGAAGCTTTCTTT
CASSSQVNTEAFF
>TRBD1|few|TRBJ2-3|TRBV7-2
TGTGCCAGCAGCTTCCGGACAGGGAGCAGAACAGATACGCAGTATTTT
CASSFRTGSRTDTQYF
>.|.|TRBJ2-5|TRBV25-1
TGTGCCAGCAGCCTCCCCGGCGGATACCAAGAGACCCAGTACTTC
CASSLPGGYQETQYF
>TRBD2|many|TRBJ2-3|TRBV6-4
TGTGCCAGCAGCCAACTAGCGGGGGGGCCTACAGATACGCAGTATTTT
CASSQLAGGPTDTQYF
>TRBD2|many|TRBJ2-3|TRBV5-1
TGCGCCAGCAGCCCCGGGACTAGCGGGCCCCCCACAGATACGCAGTATTTT
CASSPGTSGPPTDTQYF
>TRBD2|many|TRBJ2-1|TRBV15
TGTGCCACCAGCAGATCCGGACTAGCGTACAATGAGCAGTTCTTC
CATSRSGLAYNEQFF
>TRBD1|.|TRBJ2-3|TRBV27
TGTGCCAGCAGTTTGGCGGGACAGGGTTCCACAGATACGCAGTATTTT
CASSLAGQGSTDTQYF
>TRBD1|many|TRBJ1-1|TRBV11-2
TGTGCCAGCAGCTCCCAGGGGGGCACTGAAGCTTTCTTT
CASSSQGGTEAFF
>.|.|TRBJ2-5|TRBV9
TGTGCCAGCAGCGGGGGGGTGGGGGAGAGGGAGACCCAGTACTTC
CASSGGVGERETQYF
>TRBD2|many|TRBJ2-1|TRBV11-3
TGTGCCAGCAGCTTAAGACTAGCGGGAGTTAATGAGCAGTTCTTC
CASSLRLAGVNEQFF
>TRBD2|few|TRBJ2-5|TRBV9
TGTGCCAGCAGCGTAAGGGCGGGGGGGCCGTACGGAGAGACCCAGTACTTC
CASSVRAGGPYGETQYF
>.|many|TRBJ1-1|TRBV19
TGTGCCAGTAGTGTACTAACAGGGATTGGGGTCACTGAAGCTTTCTTT
CASSVLTGIGVTEAFF
>TRBD1|many|TRBJ1-2|TRBV19
TGTGCCAGTAGAAGACAGGGGGCGGCCTATGGCTACACCTTC
CASRRQGAAYGYTF
>.|many|TRBJ2-7|TRBV5-5
TGTGCCAGCAGCTTGATACAGGGCGAGCAGTACTTC
CASSLIQGEQYF
>TRBD1|many|TRBJ2-1|TRBV7-8
TGTGCCATCACAGGGGAGCCCTACAATGAGCAGTTCTTC
CAITGEPYNEQFF
>.|.|TRBJ2-1|TRBV6-5
TGTGCCAGCAGTTACCATAGGGGGGGGCCCTACAATGAGCAGTTCTTC
CASSYHRGGPYNEQFF
>.|many|TRBJ1-1|TRBV10-3
TGTGCCATCGGACACATGAACACTGAAGCTTTCTTT
CAIGHMNTEAFF
>.|many|TRBJ2-7|TRBV7-9
TGTGCCAGCAGCTTAGGGGCGGCGCGGGACTACGAGCAGTACTTC
CASSLGAARDYEQYF
>TRBD1|.|TRBJ2-7|TRBV29-1
TGCAGCGTTGGGCAGGGGGCCTACGAGCAGTACTTC
CSVGQGAYEQYF